The rows below give T cell receptor beta chains drawn from one sample of a study of monozygotic twins with inflammatory bowel disease. No DNA is given; TCRdb re-called the 5' RACE reads and lists each CDR3 protein once. Across around 450,000 distinct CDR3 sequences, the top ten clones capture 2% to 3% of the sample. The material sequenced was blood. The receptors derive from a human donor with ulcerative colitis or Crohn's disease, or a healthy co-twin of an affected twin (not recorded which). Both conserved end residues are part of each CDR3.

V gene: TRBV12-3/TRBV12-4
J gene: TRBJ1-3
CDR3 protein: CASSLADRASGNTIYF

V gene: TRBV20-1
J gene: TRBJ2-6
CDR3 protein: CSARDGASGSGANVLTF

V gene: TRBV5-1
J gene: TRBJ1-2
CDR3 protein: CASRLEGAPYGYTF

V gene: TRBV19
J gene: TRBJ2-1
CDR3 protein: CASSLSLAGGLYNEQFF

V gene: TRBV2
J gene: TRBJ2-2
CDR3 protein: CASKLAGVRQGGYTGELFF

V gene: TRBV28
J gene: TRBJ1-6
CDR3 protein: CASSSWSSPNSPLHF

V gene: TRBV7-9
J gene: TRBJ1-2
CDR3 protein: CASSANVYGYTF

V gene: TRBV20-1
J gene: TRBJ2-1
CDR3 protein: CSAGPTGRLILNEQFF

V gene: TRBV6-1
J gene: TRBJ1-1
CDR3 protein: CASSAWDSRDTEAFF

V gene: TRBV4-1
J gene: TRBJ1-6
CDR3 protein: CASSQGTGVRDSYNSPLHF

V gene: TRBV7-8
J gene: TRBJ2-3
CDR3 protein: CASSSALAGGPGGTDTQYF

V gene: TRBV11-2
J gene: TRBJ2-2
CDR3 protein: CASSFRVPNTGELFF

V gene: TRBV5-1
J gene: TRBJ2-7
CDR3 protein: CASSLRLADEQYF

V gene: TRBV24-1
J gene: TRBJ2-1
CDR3 protein: CATSDAGPEQFF

V gene: TRBV6-2/TRBV6-3
J gene: TRBJ2-2
CDR3 protein: CASSTGQFTGELFF

V gene: TRBV13
J gene: TRBJ2-4
CDR3 protein: CASSPRGREDIQYF

V gene: TRBV7-9
J gene: TRBJ1-2
CDR3 protein: CASTFSDSPFYGYTF

V gene: TRBV7-9
J gene: TRBJ2-7
CDR3 protein: CASSSPGVSYEQYF

V gene: TRBV7-2
J gene: TRBJ1-5
CDR3 protein: CASSSPNQPQHF

V gene: TRBV5-1
J gene: TRBJ1-4
CDR3 protein: CASSPQGAANEKLFF

V gene: TRBV5-1
J gene: TRBJ2-3
CDR3 protein: CASSPAADTQYF

V gene: TRBV5-1
J gene: TRBJ2-7
CDR3 protein: CASSSITGGSYEQYF